These 26 T cell receptor beta chains were sequenced from one sample in a study of response to subunit inactivated influenza vaccine. Using its own MiXCR run on the RT-PCR reads, TCRdb lists one record per CDR3 protein. Here the sample spans some 520,000 distinct CDR3 sequences, approximately 15% being singletons. The sequences come from CD4+ T cells sorted from PBMCs, collected 23 months after vaccination. Every receptor here comes from a man aged 45-69 years who received an inactivated influenza vaccine.

This clonotype has at least ten counts. J is TRBJ2-1 and V is TRBV12-3 or TRBV12-4; 11 bases map to TRBD1. This CDR3 spans 15 amino acids. J lost 2 bases, V lost 7 bases, and 4 bases had no gene match. The CDR3 loop is CASTGTGGPYNEQFF. The CDR3 DNA reads TGTGCCAGCACCGGGACAGGGGGACCCTACAATGAGCAGTTCTTC.

This clonotype was observed a few times. This chain joins TRBV5-1 and TRBJ1-2, with 8 positions matching TRBD1. CDR1 SGHRS and CDR2 YFSETQ come from the germline V gene. This CDR3 is 15 amino acids long. The V segment lost 1 base and the J segment 8 bases; nucleotides outside the gene matches: 10. In nucleotides, the CDR3 is TGCGCCAGCAGCTTGCAAGTCTCAGGGGGCTTCGGCTACACCTTC. This codes for CASSLQVSGGFGYTF.

This sequence joins TRBV27 and TRBJ1-1; no clear D. The CDR3 sequence is 15 residues long. CDR1 is MNHEY, CDR2 SMNVEV, per germline (reference sequence). Trimming took 2 bases from V and 0 from J, leaving 10 bases between them. The CDR3 bases are TGTGCCAGCAGTTTAGTCCCGTACCTGAACACTGAAGCTTTCTTT. Protein: CASSLVPYLNTEAFF.

The chain joins TRBV29-1 to TRBJ2-1; TRBD1 matches at 8 bases. This CDR3 spans 14 amino acids. Germline CDR1 and CDR2: SQVTM and ANQGSEA. V was pared by 6 bases and J by 3 bases, with 7 bases of the junction left unmatched. The CDR3 nucleotides read TGCAGCGTGGCTACCGGGACAGGCTACAATGAGCAGTTCTTC. It is translated as CSVATGTGYNEQFF.

This chain connects TRBV20-1 to TRBJ2-1; 13 bases fit TRBD2. The CDR3 runs 13 residues. J lost 8 bases, V lost 3 bases, and 1 base had no gene match. Germline V CDR1 and CDR2: DFQATT, SNEGSKA (reference sequence). The CDR3 region is CSARGLAGYEQFF. CDR3 nucleotide sequence: TGCAGTGCTAGGGGACTAGCGGGATATGAGCAGTTCTTC.

The table lists this clonotype with a few counts. The chain recombines TRBV12-3 or TRBV12-4 with TRBJ2-7; TRBD2 matches 12 bases. The trim removed 7 bases at V and 1 base at J, leaving 2 bases unmatched. CDR3 length equals 14 residues. The CDR3 DNA reads as TGTGCCAGCAAAACTAGCGGGGGGTCCTACGAGCAGTACTTC. Translation gives CASKTSGGSYEQYF.

The chain combines TRBV7-9 with TRBJ1-5; no clear D gene. The CDR3 is 15 amino acids. The V gene lost 1 base and the J gene lost 3 bases, with 10 bases spanning the gap. Germline V gives CDR1 SEHNR, CDR2 FQNEAQ (reference sequence). The chain's CDR3 is CASSLGADLNQPQHF. The CDR3, as DNA: TGTGCCAGCAGCTTAGGGGCAGACCTCAATCAGCCCCAGCATTTT. Together with reference TRBV7-9 and TRBJ1-5, the CDR3 gives the full variable domain: DTGVSQNPRHKITKRGQNVTFRCDPISEHNRLYWYRQTLGQGPEFLTYFQNEAQLEKSRLLSDRFSAERPKGSFSTLEIQRTEQGDSAMYLCASSLGADLNQPQHFGDGTRLSIL.

This clonotype has more than one count but fewer than ten. This chain connects TRBV14 to TRBJ1-3, with D perhaps TRBD1 (5 bases). The CDR3 spans 13 residues. CDR1 and CDR2 from the germline V gene are SGHDN and FVKESK. Trimming shortened V by 2 bases and J by 3 bases, and 5 bases separated the two germline ends. The CDR3 coding sequence is TGTGCCAGCAGCCAACAGGGTGGAAACACCATATATTTT. Protein: CASSQQGGNTIYF.

This clonotype was picked up many times. The V call is TRBV7-2, the J call TRBJ1-2; perhaps TRBD1 as D (6 bases). This CDR3 contains 13 residues. V was shortened by 5 bases and J by 3 bases, with 10 bases between the two germline ends. Germline values: CDR1 SGHTA, CDR2 FQGNSA. The CDR3 here is CASSPQGYYGYTF. CDR3 in DNA: TGTGCCAGCAGCCCACAGGGATACTATGGCTACACCTTC.

This clonotype was counted a few times. The V and J genes are TRBV7-2 and TRBJ2-3; TRBD1 agrees at 8 bases. Germline values: CDR1 SGHTA, CDR2 FQGNSA. CDR3 length: 14 residues. The V segment lost 4 bases and the J segment 7 bases; nucleotides outside the gene matches: 7. As DNA, the CDR3 is TGTGCCAGCAGCTCTGGACAGGGTACGAATACGCAGTATTTT. Translating gives CASSSGQGTNTQYF.

V is TRBV20-1 and J is TRBJ1-1; D uncertain. The V and J ends lost 3 bases and 7 bases respectively, with 6 bases between them. CDR1 and CDR2 from the germline V gene are DFQATT and SNEGSKA (reference sequence). The CDR3 is made up of 10 amino acids. CDR3 residues: CSASRREAFF. The CDR3 DNA reads as TGCAGTGCTAGCAGACGTGAAGCTTTCTTT.

The J gene is TRBJ2-3, the V gene TRBV12-3 or TRBV12-4; maybe TRBD2 (6 bases). This CDR3 contains 13 residues. V dropped 7 bases and J dropped 2 bases, with 10 bases sitting between them. CDR3 residues: CASMAGHTDTQYF. The CDR3 coding sequence is TGTGCCAGCATGGCGGGGCACACAGATACGCAGTATTTT.

A few counts support this clonotype. The rearrangement uses TRBV20-1 and TRBJ2-1; D remains ambiguous. The CDR3 extends over 15 amino acids. Per the germline V gene, CDR1 is DFQATT and CDR2 is SNEGSKA (reference sequence). V lost 0 bases, J lost 6 bases, and 15 bases lay in between. CDR3 in DNA: TGCAGTGCTAGAGACAGGATGGGGATCGGCAATGAGCAGTTCTTC. Protein sequence: CSARDRMGIGNEQFF.

This clonotype was recorded at least ten times. The chain carries TRBV5-1 and TRBJ2-7; 10 bases agree with TRBD2. V was pared by 1 base and J by 2 bases, with 6 bases of the junction left unmatched. Germline V gene sequence: CDR1 SGHRS, CDR2 YFSETQ. The CDR3 spans 16 residues. The CDR3 protein is CASSLLTSGLPYEQYF. The CDR3 coding sequence is TGCGCCAGCAGCTTGTTGACTAGCGGGCTGCCCTACGAGCAGTACTTC.

This rearrangement joins TRBV30 to TRBJ2-3; no reliable D call. Trimming cost V 4 bases and J 0 bases, with 11 bases left between them. The CDR3 length is 14 residues. Germline loops: CDR1 GTSNPN, CDR2 SVGIG (reference sequence). In nucleotides, the CDR3 is TGTGCCTGGAAGGTACAATCTAGCACAGATACGCAGTATTTT. It yields the protein CAWKVQSSTDTQYF.

Comments on this clonotype: The limits of the CDR3 on the DNA are not certain, so only TCRdb's listed CDR3 is given. The J gene is TRBJ2-6, the V gene TRBV3-1; the DNA was not compared with TRBD1, the D call given in the table. CDR1 and CDR2 (germline): LGHDT, YNNKEL (reference sequence). Ends included, the CDR3 has 20 residues. The CDR3 spells CATCPPVFWLAGSGANVLTF.

In this sample, this clonotype turned up many times. The chain couples TRBV10-3 to TRBJ2-5; the D gene is possibly TRBD2 (7 bases). The V end was cut by 4 bases, the J end by 2 bases, with 17 bases between. Germline V gene data show CDR1 as ENHRY and CDR2 as SYGVKD. The CDR3 has 16 residues. CDR3 bases: TGTGCCATCAGTGGGGGGCTAGCGGCATCACAAGAGACCCAGTACTTC. It translates to CAISGGLAASQETQYF.

The V and J genes are TRBV2 and TRBJ1-1; D perhaps matches TRBD1 (5 bases). CDR3 length: 16 amino acids. Trimming cost V 6 bases and J 0 bases, with 17 bases left between them. CDR1 SNHLY and CDR2 FYNNEI come from the germline V gene. The CDR3 reads CASRPGTWGMNTEAFF. The CDR3 DNA follows: TGTGCCAGCAGACCCGGGACGTGGGGCATGAACACTGAAGCTTTCTTT.

This clonotype has only a few counts. The chain uses TRBV4-2 and TRBJ2-2; D possibly matches TRBD1 or TRBD2 (6 bases each). Trimming took off 4 bases at V and 2 bases at J, with 14 bases between the two ends. The germline V gene encodes CDR1 LGHNA and CDR2 YNFKEQ. This CDR3 spans 16 amino acids. CDR3 in amino acids: CASSPRAGTNTGELFF. In DNA form, the CDR3 reads TGTGCCAGCAGCCCCAGGGCGGGGACAAACACCGGGGAGCTGTTTTTT.

The chain joins TRBV6-2 or TRBV6-3 to TRBJ1-2; 8 bases are shared with TRBD1. The CDR3 runs 15 residues. Per the germline V gene, CDR1 is MNHEY and CDR2 is SVGEGT. V shed 6 bases and J 4 bases; nucleotides not matched to a gene: 10. The CDR3 reads CASSRGQGLGYGYTF. Here the CDR3 DNA reads TGTGCCAGCAGCCGTGGACAGGGCCTCGGCTATGGCTACACCTTC.

This clonotype was recorded at least ten times. The junction does not match germline at one end; this may be a read error. This chain connects TRBV7-2 to TRBJ2-1, with D tentatively TRBD1 (6 bases). There are 17 residues in the CDR3. Germline CDR1 is SGHTA and CDR2 is FQGNSA. The DNA for the CDR3 is TGTGCCAGCAGCTTATTCAGGGGACAAACCTCCAACAATGAGCAGTTCTTC. Protein product: CASSLFRGQTSNNEQFF.

The chain has TRBV9 and TRBJ2-5; D is possibly TRBD2 (5 bases). With 0 bases removed from V and 1 base from J, the gap between germline ends came to 16 bases. Germline CDR1 reads SGDLS; CDR2 reads YYNGEE. This CDR3 is built from 17 residues. The CDR3 reads CASSVAWGRRGQETQYF. The CDR3, as DNA: TGTGCCAGCAGCGTAGCTTGGGGAAGACGGGGCCAAGAGACCCAGTACTTC.

J is TRBJ2-3 and V is TRBV20-1; no definite D call. Deletions cut 4 bases from V and 0 bases from J, with 11 bases between. This CDR3 has 14 amino acids. Germline CDR1 and CDR2: DFQATT and SNEGSKA (reference sequence). DNA of the CDR3: TGCAGTGCTACCCACTTGTATAGCACAGATACGCAGTATTTT. Amino acid sequence: CSATHLYSTDTQYF.

This clonotype has only a few counts. V and J are TRBV29-1 and TRBJ1-2, with D possibly matching TRBD1 (5 bases). Germline lookup yields CDR1 SQVTM and CDR2 ANQGSEA. V was cut by 7 bases and J by 0 bases, with 18 bases left in between. This CDR3 region has 15 residues. CDR3 protein: CSARGVRHSNYGYTF. As DNA, the CDR3 is TGCAGCGCCCGGGGGGTCCGCCATTCTAACTATGGCTACACCTTC.

The chain links TRBV20-1 to TRBJ2-1; TRBD2 aligns across 11 bases. Germline trimming cut 0 bases from V and 0 bases from J; bases unmatched to any gene: 7. Germline values: CDR1 DFQATT, CDR2 SNEGSKA (reference sequence). The CDR3 is 18 amino acids. CDR3 sequence: CSARDPSGRPSSYNEQFF. Here the CDR3 DNA reads TGCAGTGCTAGAGATCCTAGCGGGAGGCCGAGCTCCTACAATGAGCAGTTCTTC.

This clonotype was seen ten or more times. This sequence joins TRBV20-1 and TRBJ2-3, with 10 bases aligning to TRBD1. V was clipped by 4 bases and J by 1 base; unmatched bases: 2. This CDR3 has 14 amino acids. Germline V gene data show CDR1 as DFQATT and CDR2 as SNEGSKA (reference sequence). The CDR3 nucleotides read TGCAGTGCTACCGGGACAGGGGGCACAGATACGCAGTATTTT. Protein sequence: CSATGTGGTDTQYF.